The subject of this entry is one T cell receptor (beta chain). Relative to the germline gene, one junction end is altered; a read error may explain this. Produced via immunoSEQ multiplex PCR; TCRdb's table is partial and in-frame only. The sample has over 200,000 clones; 75% to 85% are singletons. This sample was included in a study of blood T cell repertoires in COVID-19. This CDR3 contains 14 residues. Germline V gene lookup returns CDR1 LNHDA and CDR2 SQIVND (reference sequence). This receptor was identified in a middle-aged man who had recovered from COVID-19. Input material: PBMCs or T cells enriched from blood (not recorded which). The chain combines TRBV19 with TRBJ2-3; the match to TRBD1 covers 7 bases. CDR3 residues: CASNIGTGTDTQYF. The CDR3 DNA reads TGTGCCAGTAATATAGGGACAGGCACAGATACGCAGTATTTT.